The 27 T cell receptor beta chains below all came from one sample that was sequenced in a study of response to subunit inactivated influenza vaccine. TCRdb independently ran MiXCR on the RT-PCR reads; one entry per CDR3 protein. The sample carries around 850,000 distinct CDR3 sequences, around 20% recorded once. Sample: PBMCs from blood, taken more than 4 days after vaccination. The receptor source for this set is a man in his forties or fifties who received an inactivated influenza vaccine.

The CDR3 bases are TGCGCCAGCAGCCAAGTTGGTGGGGCCTATGGCTACACCTTC. Translation: CASSQVGGAYGYTF. The V call is TRBV4-1, the J call TRBJ1-2; tentatively, D is TRBD1 (5 bases). V gave up 1 base and J gave up 4 bases, with 10 bases separating them. This CDR3 contains 14 residues. From germline, CDR1 is MGHRA and CDR2 YSYEKL.

The chain has TRBV12-3 or TRBV12-4 and TRBJ2-2; D not certain. The CDR3 runs to 15 residues. The germline V and J ends were trimmed by 3 bases and 4 bases, with 12 bases remaining between them. The CDR3, as DNA: TGTGCCAGCAGTTTTTTCGGTATGACCACCGGGGAGCTGTTTTTT. Amino acid sequence: CASSFFGMTTGELFF.

This clonotype was counted ten times or more. The rearrangement joins TRBV12-3 or TRBV12-4 to TRBJ1-5; D gene uncertain. CDR3 length: 14 amino acids. With 6 bases removed from V and 0 bases from J, the gap between germline ends came to 9 bases. CDR3 region: CASRPEGSNQPQHF. The CDR3 nucleotides read TGTGCCAGCAGACCGGAGGGTAGCAATCAGCCCCAGCATTTT.

This clonotype turned up a few times. The chain has TRBV20-1 and TRBJ1-5; D is undetermined. Trimming removed 4 bases from V and 0 bases from J, with 7 bases in between. Germline V CDR1 and CDR2: DFQATT, SNEGSKA (reference sequence). The CDR3 is 13 amino acids. The CDR3 DNA reads TGCAGTGCTAAAACCCCTAGCAATCAGCCCCAGCATTTT. It codes for CSAKTPSNQPQHF.

The V and J genes are TRBV12-3 or TRBV12-4 and TRBJ1-6, with unresolved D. The V end lost 7 bases, the J end lost 3 bases, and 13 bases lay between the germline ends. CDR3 size: 15 residues. CDR3 coding DNA: TGTGCCAGCAAGCCTGGCAGGAACTATAATTCACCCCTCCACTTT. This translates into CASKPGRNYNSPLHF.

This clonotype was observed at least ten times. The chain links TRBV7-3 to TRBJ2-1; D is ambiguous. Germline V lookup: CDR1 SGHTA, CDR2 FQGTGA. The CDR3 totals 15 residues. Between the trimmed V and J ends, which lost 5 bases and 7 bases, there was a span of 18 bases. In nucleotides, the CDR3 is TGTGCCAGCAGCATTTCCCGCGACTGGGGTAATGAGCAGTTCTTC. Protein sequence: CASSISRDWGNEQFF.

The chain recombines TRBV20-1 with TRBJ2-2, with 9 nucleotides matching TRBD1. The CDR3 has 14 amino acids. CDR1 DFQATT and CDR2 SNEGSKA come from the germline V gene (reference sequence). V shed 4 bases and J 1 base; nucleotides not matched to a gene: 1. CDR3 DNA: TGCAGTGCTAACAGGGGGCTGAACACCGGGGAGCTGTTTTTT. Its protein product is CSANRGLNTGELFF.

The chain joins TRBV6-5 to TRBJ1-5; D gene uncertain. This CDR3 has 14 amino acids. Germline V gives CDR1 MNHEY, CDR2 SVGAGI. The ends were cut back, 2 bases at V and 3 bases at J, with 8 bases in the middle. CDR3 bases: TGTGCCAGCAGTTACAGTGATCTCAATCAGCCCCAGCATTTT. Residues: CASSYSDLNQPQHF.

The V call is TRBV15, the J call TRBJ2-2; D is ambiguous. The CDR3 extends over 13 amino acids. The ends were cut back, 8 bases at V and 5 bases at J, with 12 bases in the middle. CDR1 is LNHNV and CDR2 is YYDKDF in the germline V gene (reference sequence). The CDR3 DNA is TGTGCCACCCGGTCCGTGAGGACCGGGGAGCTGTTTTTT. Encoded protein: CATRSVRTGELFF.

Comment on this clonotype: An end of the junction does not agree with germline; a read error may underlie this. The chain uses TRBV10-3 and TRBJ2-2; D may be TRBD2 (6 bases). CDR1 and CDR2 from the germline V gene are ENHRY and SYGVKD. The CDR3 has 15 amino acids. In DNA, the CDR3 is TGTGCCATCAGCGAGTCCGGGAGGAACACCGGGGAGCTGTTTTTT. Encoded protein: CAISESGRNTGELFF.

A few counts support this clonotype. The V and J genes are TRBV6-1 and TRBJ1-2; possibly TRBD1 for D (5 bases). CDR1 is MNHNS, CDR2 SASEGT, per germline. Deletions cut 3 bases from V and 4 bases from J, with 12 bases between. The CDR3 is 14 residues long. The CDR3 region has the DNA TGTGCCAGCAGTGATTTGGGGACCAGCTATGGCTACACCTTC. Translation: CASSDLGTSYGYTF.

The chain carries TRBV7-9 and TRBJ2-3; unclear D gene. The germline V gene has CDR1 SEHNR and CDR2 FQNEAQ (reference sequence). This CDR3 has 14 amino acids. The ends were cut back, 2 bases at V and 1 base at J, with 7 bases in the middle. The CDR3 is CASSLRSGTDTQYF. DNA of the CDR3: TGTGCCAGCAGCTTAAGGTCCGGCACAGATACGCAGTATTTT.

This clonotype was detected only a few times. V and J are TRBV4-3 and TRBJ2-1; perhaps TRBD2 as D (5 bases). From germline, CDR1 is LGHNA and CDR2 YSLEER. The length of the CDR3 is 14 residues. Deletions cut 4 bases from V and 11 bases from J, with 18 bases between. CDR3 region: CASSRQLLGVQQFF. Written as DNA, the CDR3 is TGCGCCAGCAGCCGCCAGCTCCTCGGGGTTCAGCAGTTCTTC.

The table lists this clonotype with a few counts. The genes are TRBV3-1 and TRBJ2-3; no clear D gene. The CDR3 totals 12 residues. The V end lost 3 bases, the J end lost 6 bases, and 7 bases lay between the germline ends. Per germline, CDR1 LGHDT and CDR2 YNNKEL (reference sequence). CDR3 amino acids: CASSHRVDTQYF. The CDR3 DNA is TGTGCCAGCAGCCATAGAGTGGATACGCAGTATTTT.

The chain couples TRBV7-9 to TRBJ2-3; D might be TRBD2 (6 bases). The V gene's germline CDR1 is SEHNR and CDR2 FQNEAQ (reference sequence). V lost 3 bases, J lost 0 bases, and 13 bases lay in between. The CDR3 extends over 16 amino acids. The CDR3 spells CASSFHLAGSTDTQYF. CDR3 DNA: TGTGCCAGCAGCTTCCACCTGGCGGGGAGCACAGATACGCAGTATTTT.

The chain employs TRBV7-7 and TRBJ2-3; 10 bases map to TRBD1. V shed 5 bases and J 5 bases; nucleotides not matched to a gene: 4. Germline V lookup: CDR1 SSHAT, CDR2 FNYEAQ (reference sequence). The CDR3 covers 14 residues. The CDR3 DNA reads TGTGCCAGCAGCCCCGGGACAGGGGAAGATACGCAGTATTTT. Translation: CASSPGTGEDTQYF.

The V and J genes are TRBV12-3 or TRBV12-4 and TRBJ2-7, with D possibly matching TRBD2 (5 bases). The germline V and J ends were trimmed by 0 bases and 3 bases, with 6 bases remaining between them. This CDR3 is built from 13 residues. As DNA, the CDR3 is TGTGCCAGCAGTTTAGCGACTAACTACGAGCAGTACTTC. Translation gives CASSLATNYEQYF.

This clonotype has more than one count but fewer than ten. This chain links TRBV10-3 with TRBJ1-1; D perhaps matches TRBD1 (6 bases). This CDR3 is built from 14 residues. The V end was cut by 8 bases, the J end by 5 bases, with 18 bases between. CDR1 and CDR2 (germline): ENHRY, SYGVKD. The CDR3 sequence is CAIGGLGINTEAFF. CDR3 bases: TGTGCCATCGGGGGCCTGGGGATAAATACTGAAGCTTTCTTT.

In this sample, this clonotype turned up a few times. The chain is built from TRBV7-2 and TRBJ1-2; D is unresolved. In germline, CDR1 is SGHTA, CDR2 FQGNSA. The CDR3 covers 16 residues. Trimming pared 0 bases from V and 4 bases from J, leaving 15 bases between. The CDR3 protein is CASSLAQTPGGYGYTF. CDR3 DNA: TGTGCCAGCAGCTTAGCCCAGACACCGGGAGGCTATGGCTACACCTTC.

This sequence joins TRBV5-1 and TRBJ2-5; possible D gene TRBD1, 5 bases. Deletions cut 1 base from V and 1 base from J, with 11 bases between. This CDR3 comprises 15 residues. The germline V gene encodes CDR1 SGHRS and CDR2 YFSETQ. The CDR3 is CASSLSLGLQETQYF. The CDR3 DNA is TGCGCCAGCAGCTTGTCTTTGGGGCTCCAAGAGACCCAGTACTTC.

This clonotype was seen a few times. V usage is TRBV27 and J usage is TRBJ2-7; 10 nucleotides match TRBD1. This CDR3 region has 15 residues. The germline V gene encodes CDR1 MNHEY and CDR2 SMNVEV (reference sequence). J was trimmed by 6 bases and V by 2 bases; bases with no gene match: 7. The CDR3: CASSLTGTGVGEQYF. The CDR3 DNA is TGTGCCAGCAGTTTAACAGGGACAGGGGTAGGCGAGCAGTACTTC.

The rearrangement links TRBV9 to TRBJ2-3; 7 nucleotides line up with TRBD2. The V gene end was trimmed by 1 base and the J gene end by 4 bases; junction bases not matched to a gene: 6. In germline, CDR1 is SGDLS, CDR2 YYNGEE. CDR3 length: 15 amino acids. CDR3 sequence reads: CASSVRGSSADTQYF. CDR3 DNA sequence: TGTGCCAGCAGCGTACGCGGGAGTAGCGCAGATACGCAGTATTTT.

The gene calls are TRBV5-1 and TRBJ1-5; D gene ambiguous. CDR1 SGHRS and CDR2 YFSETQ come from the germline V gene. The V end lost 5 bases, the J end lost 1 base, and 13 bases lay between the germline ends. CDR3 size: 15 residues. This chain's CDR3 is CASRPGPVSNQPQHF. Written as DNA, the CDR3 is TGCGCCAGCAGACCCGGCCCTGTGAGCAATCAGCCCCAGCATTTT.

The rearrangement links TRBV7-9 to TRBJ2-1; no definite D call. Germline V gene data show CDR1 as SEHNR and CDR2 as FQNEAQ (reference sequence). The length of the CDR3 is 14 residues. V lost 2 bases to trimming and J lost 10 bases, with 15 bases between them. The CDR3 loop reads CASSLLATMSEQFF. CDR3 in DNA: TGTGCCAGCAGCTTATTGGCTACAATGAGCGAGCAGTTCTTC.

The V gene is TRBV5-4, the J gene TRBJ2-3, with TRBD2 as a possible D gene (6 bases). Deletions cut 1 base from V and 5 bases from J, with 17 bases between. The CDR3 is made up of 16 amino acids. Germline CDR1 and CDR2: SGHNT and YYREEE (reference sequence). CDR3 coding DNA: TGTGCCAGCAGCTTGAGGAGCGGGCTGGCACTAGATACGCAGTATTTT. Protein: CASSLRSGLALDTQYF.

This chain connects TRBV29-1 to TRBJ2-7; maybe TRBD1 (6 bases). There are 13 residues in the CDR3. Germline assignment: CDR1 SQVTM and CDR2 ANQGSEA. The ends were cut back, 4 bases at V and 2 bases at J, with 12 bases in the middle. The CDR3 DNA follows: TGCAGCGTTGCACAGGACAGTCCCTACGAGCAGTACTTC. Protein: CSVAQDSPYEQYF.

This rearrangement joins TRBV3-1 to TRBJ1-2, with D unresolved. This CDR3 spans 13 amino acids. The V gene's germline CDR1 is LGHDT and CDR2 YNNKEL (reference sequence). V lost 4 bases, J lost 6 bases, and 12 bases lay in between. The CDR3 DNA reads TGTGCCAGCAGCCCTTTTGAGCAAAATGGCTACACCTTC. Protein product: CASSPFEQNGYTF.